These 28 T cell receptor beta chains originate from one sample sequenced in a study of PD-1 blockade in mismatch repair-deficient tumors. Produced via immunoSEQ multiplex PCR; TCRdb's table is partial and in-frame only. Among some 84,000 clones listed, 81% were seen once. Material: peripheral blood, obtained 12 weeks after starting pembrolizumab. These receptors all come from an adult with mismatch repair-deficient cancer.

This chain uses TRBV25-1 with TRBJ2-3; 7 bases fit TRBD1. The CDR3 contains 17 residues. CDR1 is MGHDK and CDR2 is SYGVNS in the germline V gene. V lost 1 base to trimming and J lost 3 bases; unmatched junction nucleotides: 10. CDR3 nucleotides: TGTGCCAGCAGTGAATTTGGCCGACAGGGTAGTACAGATACGCAGTATTTT. Translating it yields CASSEFGRQGSTDTQYF.

This rearrangement joins TRBV27 to TRBJ1-3; no reliable D call. Deletions cut 5 bases from V and 3 bases from J, with 14 bases between. From germline, CDR1 is MNHEY and CDR2 SMNVEV (reference sequence). The CDR3 runs 15 residues. CDR3 in amino acids: CASSPSPWVGNTIYF. DNA for the CDR3: TGTGCCAGCAGTCCATCGCCGTGGGTTGGAAACACCATATATTTT.

The chain couples TRBV4-3 to TRBJ1-5, with 7 bases lining up with TRBD1. The CDR3 has 15 residues. V dropped 1 base and J dropped 3; count of bases not matched to a gene: 3. Looked up from germline, CDR1 is LGHNA and CDR2 is YSLEER. The CDR3 DNA follows: TGCGCCAGCAGCCAAGGGACAGGACTCAATCAGCCCCAGCATTTT. Its translation is CASSQGTGLNQPQHF.

This chain uses TRBV7-3 with TRBJ2-1; 9 nucleotides match TRBD2. The CDR3 extends over 16 amino acids. The trim removed 2 bases at V and 8 bases at J, leaving 10 bases unmatched. The germline V gene has CDR1 SGHTA and CDR2 FQGTGA. The chain's CDR3 is CASSLGSLAGGYEQFF. The CDR3 DNA is TGTGCCAGCAGCTTAGGGTCACTAGCGGGTGGATATGAGCAGTTCTTC.

This chain uses TRBV19 with TRBJ1-3; no firm D call. V dropped 8 bases and J dropped 0 bases, with 11 bases sitting between them. Germline CDR1 is LNHDA and CDR2 is SQIVND (reference sequence). There are 14 residues in the CDR3. CDR3 residues: CASDRTSSGNTIYF. CDR3 DNA: TGTGCCAGTGACCGGACGAGCTCTGGAAACACCATATATTTT.

The chain is built from TRBV6-6 and TRBJ2-7; TRBD2 agrees at 7 bases. V was pared by 10 bases and J by 4 bases, with 10 bases of the junction left unmatched. Germline CDR1 and CDR2: MNHNY and SVGAGI (reference sequence). The CDR3 consists of 13 residues. CDR3 bases: TGTGCCAACTCTGCCGGGAGGCAATACGAGCAGTACTTC. The encoded protein is CANSAGRQYEQYF.

The chain combines TRBV15 with TRBJ1-5, with 7 bases lining up with TRBD1. V was pared by 5 bases and J by 5 bases, with 6 bases of the junction left unmatched. Per germline, CDR1 LNHNV and CDR2 YYDKDF (reference sequence). The CDR3 loop spans 14 amino acids. Here the CDR3 reads CATSVDRLDQPQHF. Written as DNA, the CDR3 is TGTGCCACCAGCGTGGACAGGTTGGATCAGCCCCAGCATTTT. The entire variable domain, with the rest obtained from reference TRBV15 and TRBJ1-5, is as follows: DAMVIQNPRYQVTQFGKPVTLSCSQTLNHNVMYWYQQKSSQAPKLLFHYYDKDFNNEADTPDNFQSRRPNTSFCFLDIRSPGLGDTAMYLCATSVDRLDQPQHFGDGTRLSIL.

The chain combines TRBV7-3 with TRBJ2-1; maybe TRBD1 (5 bases). This CDR3 comprises 15 residues. Germline loops: CDR1 SGHTA, CDR2 FQGTGA. Trimming took off 5 bases at V and 6 bases at J, with 17 bases between the two ends. CDR3 region: CASSPTPLTVNEQFF. The DNA for the CDR3 is TGTGCCAGCAGCCCTACCCCGTTGACAGTCAATGAGCAGTTCTTC.

The rearrangement links TRBV27 to TRBJ1-2; possibly TRBD1 for D (6 bases). The CDR3 contains 13 residues. With 4 bases removed from V and 4 bases from J, the gap between germline ends came to 10 bases. Germline CDR1 and CDR2: MNHEY and SMNVEV (reference sequence). The DNA of the CDR3 is TGTGCCAGCAGTTGGGACAAATCCTATGGCTACACCTTC. This codes for CASSWDKSYGYTF.

The DNA for the CDR3 is TGTGCCAGCAGCTTAGAACGGGGATCCTACGAGCAGTACTTC. The encoded protein is CASSLERGSYEQYF. V gene TRBV11-2 combines with J gene TRBJ2-7; possibly TRBD2 for D (5 bases). Germline values: CDR1 SGHAT, CDR2 FQNNGV. This CDR3 is built from 14 residues. The ends were cut back, 0 bases at V and 1 base at J, with 7 bases in the middle. The full variable domain, in which reference TRBV11-2 and TRBJ2-7 provide the parts outside the CDR3, is EAGVAQSPRYKIIEKRQSVAFWCNPISGHATLYWYQQILGQGPKLLIQFQNNGVVDDSQLPKDRFSAERLKGVDSTLKIQPAKLEDSAVYLCASSLERGSYEQYFGPGTRLTVT.

V usage is TRBV10-2 and J usage is TRBJ2-6; D ambiguous. In germline, CDR1 is WSHSY, CDR2 SAAADI. V was trimmed by 4 bases and J by 0 bases, leaving 7 bases between them. The CDR3 is made up of 15 amino acids. This CDR3 is CASSAVISGANVLTF. CDR3 coding DNA: TGCGCCAGCAGTGCGGTCATCTCTGGGGCCAACGTCCTGACTTTC.

V and J are TRBV19 and TRBJ1-3, with D perhaps TRBD1 (6 bases). The V and J ends lost 5 bases and 4 bases respectively, with 15 bases between them. There are 15 residues in the CDR3. Looked up from germline, CDR1 is LNHDA and CDR2 is SQIVND (reference sequence). The CDR3 here is CASSSQGRGGNTIYF. The CDR3 nucleotides are TGTGCCAGTAGTTCACAGGGCCGTGGCGGAAACACCATATATTTT. The whole variable domain, remainder taken from reference TRBV19 and TRBJ1-3, is DGGITQSPKYLFRKEGQNVTLSCEQNLNHDAMYWYRQDPGQGLRLIYYSQIVNDFQKGDIAEGYSVSREKKESFPLTVTSAQKNPTAFYLCASSSQGRGGNTIYFGEGSWLTVV.

The chain joins TRBV13 to TRBJ2-1; 7 bases line up with TRBD1. Germline CDR1 PRHDT, CDR2 FYEKMQ (reference sequence). CDR3 length: 15 amino acids. With 1 base clipped from V and 0 bases from J, the junction kept 0 bases outside the gene matches. The CDR3 here is CASSLAGGSYNEQFF. In DNA form, the CDR3 reads TGTGCCAGCAGCTTAGCAGGGGGCTCCTACAATGAGCAGTTCTTC.

V usage is TRBV9 and J usage is TRBJ2-2; D is perhaps TRBD2 (6 bases). The V gene's germline CDR1 is SGDLS and CDR2 YYNGEE. Trimming left V 1 base short and J 2 bases short, with 12 bases between. The CDR3 is 16 amino acids. CDR3: CASSVTVAVNTGELFF. The CDR3 DNA sequence: TGTGCCAGCAGCGTAACCGTAGCGGTTAACACCGGGGAGCTGTTTTTT.

The rearrangement uses TRBV7-8 and TRBJ2-1; D remains unclear. The germline gives CDR1 SGHVS, CDR2 FQNEAQ. This CDR3 spans 17 amino acids. V was clipped by 5 bases and J by 2 bases, with 19 bases between them. The CDR3 sequence: CASSLKDQARPYNEQFF. CDR3 in DNA: TGTGCCAGCAGCCTCAAGGACCAGGCGAGGCCCTACAATGAGCAGTTCTTC.

The chain uses TRBV10-2 and TRBJ2-1, with 7 nucleotides matching TRBD2. The CDR3 totals 16 residues. CDR1 is WSHSY, CDR2 SAAADI, per germline. Trimming took 3 bases from V and 4 from J; bases not matched to a gene: 9. Here the CDR3 reads CASSDPSGIGYNEQFF. CDR3 DNA: TGCGCCAGCAGTGACCCAAGCGGGATAGGTTACAATGAGCAGTTCTTC.

The chain joins TRBV4-3 to TRBJ1-4, with D possibly matching TRBD1 (5 bases). Germline CDR1 is LGHNA and CDR2 is YSLEER. CDR3 length equals 17 residues. Trimming pared 0 bases from V and 8 bases from J, leaving 19 bases between. The CDR3 spells CASSQDQAGRAGEKLFF. The CDR3 DNA is TGCGCCAGCAGCCAAGACCAGGCAGGGAGGGCTGGCGAAAAACTGTTTTTT.

The chain recombines TRBV27 with TRBJ1-1, with TRBD1 matching 8 bases. The germline gives CDR1 MNHEY, CDR2 SMNVEV (reference sequence). The V segment lost 3 bases and the J segment 4 bases; nucleotides outside the gene matches: 4. The CDR3 extends over 14 amino acids. CDR3 in DNA: TGTGCCAGCAGTTTTGGACAGGGTGGCACTGAAGCTTTCTTT. Protein product: CASSFGQGGTEAFF.

The chain uses TRBV6-5 and TRBJ1-1; 8 nucleotides match TRBD1. Germline values: CDR1 MNHEY, CDR2 SVGAGI. Unmatched junction bases numbered 5, after V lost 5 bases and J lost 0 bases. The CDR3 sequence is 15 residues long. The CDR3 DNA reads as TGTGCCAGCAGTCGGACAGGGAACATGAACACTGAAGCTTTCTTT. Amino acid sequence: CASSRTGNMNTEAFF.

The count of this clone is one. The J gene is TRBJ1-1, the V gene TRBV6-5, with TRBD1 as a possible D gene (6 bases). CDR1 and CDR2 (germline): MNHEY, SVGAGI. This CDR3 has 15 residues. The V gene lost 10 bases and the J gene lost 0 bases, with 18 bases spanning the gap. The CDR3 loop reads CAIPLTGCLNTEAFF. The CDR3 nucleotides are TGTGCCATCCCTCTAACAGGGTGTCTGAACACTGAAGCTTTCTTT.

The rearrangement joins TRBV2 to TRBJ2-7, with 13 bases that match TRBD2. With 6 bases clipped from V and 13 bases from J, the junction kept 12 bases outside the gene matches. The CDR3 is 14 residues long. Germline values: CDR1 SNHLY, CDR2 FYNNEI. The CDR3 is CASRGTSGMGFVYF. CDR3 nucleotide sequence: TGTGCCAGCAGAGGGACTAGCGGGATGGGGTTTGTTTACTTC.

The chain couples TRBV27 to TRBJ2-7; TRBD1 matches 7 bases. The CDR3 is 14 amino acids. V shed 5 bases and J 4 bases; nucleotides not matched to a gene: 8. Germline values: CDR1 MNHEY, CDR2 SMNVEV (reference sequence). CDR3: CASSPSGQPYEQYF. DNA of the CDR3: TGTGCCAGCAGTCCCTCGGGACAGCCTTACGAGCAGTACTTC.

The rearrangement uses TRBV11-3 and TRBJ1-1; D is unresolved. Germline CDR1 SGHNT, CDR2 YENEEA. With 2 bases removed from V and 0 bases from J, the gap between germline ends came to 10 bases. The CDR3 length is 15 residues. CDR3 nucleotides: TGTGCCAGCAGCTTATCGTCCGCCTTGAACACTGAAGCTTTCTTT. Amino acid sequence: CASSLSSALNTEAFF. Variable domain in full (rest from reference TRBV11-3 and TRBJ1-1): EAGVVQSPRYKIIEKKQPVAFWCNPISGHNTLYWYLQNLGQGPELLIRYENEEAVDDSQLPKDRFSAERLKGVDSTLKIQPAELGDSAVYLCASSLSSALNTEAFFGQGTRLTVV.

V is TRBV11-1 and J is TRBJ1-5; D ambiguous. The CDR3 loop spans 15 amino acids. The V end was cut by 4 bases, the J end by 7 bases, with 17 bases between. CDR1 and CDR2 from the germline V gene are SGHAT and FQDESV (reference sequence). The CDR3 sequence: CASSSFPLVRQPQHF. CDR3 nucleotide sequence: TGTGCCAGCAGCTCATTTCCCCTCGTCAGACAGCCCCAGCATTTT. Full variable domain (remainder filled in from reference TRBV11-1 and TRBJ1-5): EAEVAQSPRYKITEKSQAVAFWCDPISGHATLYWYRQILGQGPELLVQFQDESVVDDSQLPKDRFSAERLKGVDSTLKIQPAELGDSAMYLCASSSFPLVRQPQHFGDGTRLSIL.

This clone has a single count. This chain joins TRBV7-2 and TRBJ2-3, with TRBD2 identical over 8 bases. Germline CDR1 and CDR2: SGHTA and FQGNSA. The CDR3 extends over 14 amino acids. J lost 2 bases, V lost 5 bases, and 3 bases had no gene match. The CDR3 DNA sequence: TGTGCCAGCAGCCCTAGCGGGTACACAGATACGCAGTATTTT. Protein product: CASSPSGYTDTQYF.

The chain carries TRBV10-2 and TRBJ2-2; D perhaps matches TRBD2 (5 bases). Per germline, CDR1 WSHSY and CDR2 SAAADI. V lost 6 bases and J 1 base, leaving 9 bases between the germline ends. The CDR3 spans 14 residues. CDR3 region: CASRFSVNTGELFF. DNA for the CDR3: TGCGCCAGCAGGTTTAGCGTGAACACCGGGGAGCTGTTTTTT.

The J gene is TRBJ1-2, the V gene TRBV30; D unclear. Trimming shortened V by 5 bases and J by 5 bases, and 12 bases separated the two germline ends. The CDR3 spans 12 residues. From germline, CDR1 is GTSNPN and CDR2 SVGIG (reference sequence). The CDR3 here is CAWRPGEYGYTF. For the CDR3, the DNA is TGTGCCTGGCGGCCCGGGGAGTATGGCTACACCTTC.

On this clone: Other DNA variants within this sample encode the same CDR3. This sequence joins TRBV11-2 and TRBJ2-3; D gene ambiguous. The V end was cut by 1 base, the J end by 5 bases, with 4 bases between. This CDR3 spans 12 amino acids. Germline CDR1 SGHAT, CDR2 FQNNGV. CDR3 DNA sequence: TGTGCCAGCAGCTTAGGAGGAGATACGCAGTATTTT. Translated, it gives CASSLGGDTQYF.